The 26 T cell receptor beta chains presented below share a single source sample, sequenced in a study of control samples from healthy donors and cancer patients. The protocol was immunoSEQ multiplex PCR, while the TCRdb copy is restricted to in-frame clones and leaves out a portion. The repertoire holds roughly 220,000 clones, with around 94% as singletons. The source material was blood. These receptors came from a man in his forties or fifties in good health.

This rearrangement joins TRBV7-3 to TRBJ2-1; D is possibly TRBD1 or TRBD2 (6 bases each). Germline V CDR1 and CDR2: SGHTA, FQGTGA. The CDR3 contains 14 residues. Deletions cut 5 bases from V and 7 bases from J, with 15 bases between. The CDR3 coding sequence is TGTGCCAGCAGCCCGGGGGCAGGGAATAATGAGCAGTTCTTC. This sequence encodes CASSPGAGNNEQFF.

The chain couples TRBV7-2 to TRBJ2-5, with D hard to call. Germline CDR1 and CDR2: SGHTA and FQGNSA. The CDR3 is made up of 15 amino acids. V shed 1 base and J shed 1 base, with 10 bases lying between them. The CDR3 here is CASSLGTFGQETQYF. The CDR3 nucleotides are TGTGCCAGCAGCTTAGGCACTTTCGGCCAAGAGACCCAGTACTTC.

The V and J genes are TRBV18 and TRBJ2-2; no firm D call. The germline V gene encodes CDR1 KGHSH and CDR2 LQKENI. Trimming stripped 6 bases from V and 7 bases from J, with 9 bases between. The CDR3 loop spans 12 amino acids. In nucleotides, the CDR3 is TGTGCCAGCTCCCCAGGAATCGGGGAGCTGTTTTTT. It is translated as CASSPGIGELFF.

V is TRBV3-1 (or the pseudogene TRBV3-2) and J is TRBJ2-1, with 13 positions matching TRBD2. CDR3 size: 15 residues. Unmatched junction bases numbered 6, after V lost 4 bases and J lost 9 bases. Looked up from germline, CDR1 is LGHDT and CDR2 is YNNKEL (reference sequence). The CDR3 loop reads CASSPTSGGAGEQFF. CDR3 nucleotides: TGTGCCAGCAGCCCAACTAGCGGGGGGGCCGGTGAGCAGTTCTTC.

This sequence joins TRBV7-2 and TRBJ2-7, with D hard to call. This CDR3 has 15 amino acids. V shed 2 bases and J shed 5 bases, with 16 bases lying between them. Germline V gives CDR1 SGHTA, CDR2 FQGNSA. CDR3 in DNA: TGTGCCAGCAGCTTAAATTGGGGTTCGGATAACGAGCAGTACGTC. This encodes CASSLNWGSDNEQYV.

This clone was detected a few times. The chain recombines TRBV5-6 with TRBJ2-7; D is unresolved. This CDR3 has 12 residues. The germline V gene encodes CDR1 SGHDT and CDR2 YYEEEE. V was cut by 3 bases and J by 7 bases, with 11 bases left in between. The CDR3 DNA sequence: TGTGCCAGCAGCTGGCGAGTAAGGGAGCAGTACTTC. Translated: CASSWRVREQYF.

The chain recombines TRBV28 with TRBJ1-6, with a possible D match to TRBD1 (5 bases). CDR3 length: 21 amino acids. The ends were cut back, 3 bases at V and 2 bases at J, with 26 bases in the middle. In germline, CDR1 is MDHEN, CDR2 SYDVKM. CDR3 sequence: CASSLGWDPNFLWTYNSPLHF. In DNA form, the CDR3 reads TGTGCCAGCAGTTTGGGATGGGACCCTAATTTTTTATGGACCTATAATTCACCCCTCCACTTT.

This sequence joins TRBV30 and TRBJ1-1; D uncertain. Germline assignment: CDR1 GTSNPN and CDR2 SVGIG (reference sequence). The CDR3 loop spans 13 amino acids. The V end was cut by 3 bases, the J end by 1 base, with 9 bases between. The CDR3 sequence is CAWRGSKNTEAFF. In DNA, the CDR3 is TGTGCCTGGAGGGGTTCCAAGAACACTGAAGCTTTCTTT.

The V gene is TRBV3-1 (or the pseudogene TRBV3-2), the J gene TRBJ1-5; D uncertain. Deletions cut 4 bases from V and 1 base from J, with 17 bases between. This CDR3 is 17 amino acids long. Germline V gene lookup returns CDR1 LGHDT and CDR2 YNNKEL (reference sequence). CDR3 in amino acids: CASSLGFHGKSNQPQHF. The CDR3 DNA reads as TGTGCCAGCAGCCTGGGATTTCACGGGAAGAGCAATCAGCCCCAGCATTTT.

The chain uses TRBV7-2 and TRBJ1-1; D call uncertain. V was cut by 3 bases and J by 0 bases, with 8 bases left in between. CDR3 length equals 14 residues. The germline gives CDR1 SGHTA, CDR2 FQGNSA. CDR3 residues: CASSFSWMNTEAFF. Written as DNA, the CDR3 is TGTGCCAGCAGCTTCAGCTGGATGAACACTGAAGCTTTCTTT.

The chain combines TRBV10-2 with TRBJ1-6, with unresolved D. Looked up from germline, CDR1 is WSHSY and CDR2 is SAAADI. This CDR3 is built from 12 residues. Trimming took off 0 bases at V and 13 bases at J, with 7 bases between the two ends. CDR3 residues: CASSESVYPLHF. The CDR3 nucleotides are TGCGCCAGCAGTGAGTCCGTGTATCCCCTCCACTTT.

The rearrangement uses TRBV5-6 and TRBJ2-2, with 8 bases matching TRBD1. Germline V gives CDR1 SGHDT, CDR2 YYEEEE. With 4 bases clipped from V and 7 bases from J, the junction kept 9 bases outside the gene matches. This CDR3 comprises 15 residues. The CDR3 spells CASSSLDRDNGELFF. The CDR3 DNA is TGTGCCAGCAGCAGTTTGGACAGGGATAACGGGGAGCTGTTTTTT. Full variable domain (rest looked up from reference TRBV5-6 and TRBJ2-2): DAGVTQSPTHLIKTRGQQVTLRCSPKSGHDTVSWYQQALGQGPQFIFQYYEEEERQRGNFPDRFSGHQFPNYSSELNVNALLLGDSALYLCASSSLDRDNGELFFGEGSRLTVL.

V gene TRBV3-1 (or the pseudogene TRBV3-2) combines with J gene TRBJ2-2, with D perhaps TRBD1 or TRBD2 (6 bases each). Trimming removed 0 bases at V and 5 bases at J, with 16 bases between. The CDR3 sequence is 17 residues long. Germline-derived CDR1 and CDR2 are LGHDT and YNNKEL (reference sequence). The CDR3 sequence: CASSQDIGGVGTGELFF. The CDR3 region has the DNA TGTGCCAGCAGCCAAGATATCGGGGGCGTAGGAACCGGGGAGCTGTTTTTT.

This chain links TRBV7-8 with TRBJ2-7; D not certain. The CDR3 has 15 residues. With 1 base removed from V and 2 bases from J, the gap between germline ends came to 12 bases. The V gene's germline CDR1 is SGHVS and CDR2 FQNEAQ. CDR3 DNA: TGTGCCAGCAGCTTAGTTCCCAGTACCGCCTACGAGCAGTACGTC. It translates to CASSLVPSTAYEQYV.

V is TRBV4-1 and J is TRBJ2-5; 11 nucleotides line up with TRBD2. The CDR3 is made up of 19 amino acids. Germline values: CDR1 MGHRA, CDR2 YSYEKL. J was trimmed by 5 bases and V by 4 bases; bases with no gene match: 18. The CDR3, as DNA: TGCGCCAGCAGCCTTGATTATTTAGCGGGGGGGTCCGGAGGTGAGACCCAGTACTTC. Translation: CASSLDYLAGGSGGETQYF.

The chain uses TRBV5-1 and TRBJ2-3, with D possibly being TRBD1 or TRBD2 (5 bases each). V gave up 2 bases and J gave up 3 bases, with 13 bases separating them. This CDR3 comprises 15 residues. Germline CDR1 reads SGHRS; CDR2 reads YFSETQ. CDR3 nucleotide sequence: TGCGCCAGCAGCTTCGTGGGGCCGGGGACAGATACGCAGTATTTT. This gives the protein CASSFVGPGTDTQYF.

The chain links TRBV6-5 to TRBJ2-2; weak D call: TRBD1 (6 bases). The V end lost 8 bases, the J end lost 5 bases, and 15 bases lay between the germline ends. Germline V lookup: CDR1 MNHEY, CDR2 SVGAGI. This CDR3 region has 14 residues. Here the CDR3 reads CASVDSAMTGELFF. The CDR3 DNA reads TGTGCCAGCGTGGACAGTGCGATGACCGGGGAGCTGTTTTTT.

Comments on this clone: Other DNA variants within this sample encode the same CDR3. CDR3 sequence (DNA): TGCGCCAGCAGCTTGGGACAGGGTGGGGAAGCTTTCTTT. It specifies CASSLGQGGEAFF. The chain is built from TRBV5-1 and TRBJ1-1; 7 nucleotides line up with TRBD1. Germline V gene sequence: CDR1 SGHRS, CDR2 YFSETQ. Germline trimming cut 0 bases from V and 8 bases from J; bases unmatched to any gene: 4. The CDR3 sequence is 13 residues long.

The chain links TRBV6-6 to TRBJ1-3; perhaps TRBD1 as D (5 bases). From germline, CDR1 is MNHNY and CDR2 SVGAGI (reference sequence). Trimming cost V 5 bases and J 5 bases, with 16 bases left between them. The CDR3 has 15 residues. Here the CDR3 reads CASSTGGGFRNTIYF. Written as DNA, the CDR3 is TGTGCCAGCAGTACGGGCGGGGGGTTTCGAAACACCATATATTTT.

This clone was detected once. The chain has TRBV19 and TRBJ1-1, with D possibly TRBD1 on 5 matching bases. The CDR3 has 15 residues. Germline loops: CDR1 LNHDA, CDR2 SQIVND (reference sequence). Deletions cut 5 bases from V and 4 bases from J, with 17 bases between. CDR3 nucleotides: TGTGCCAGTAGTCCGTTCGACAGCCTCGGCACTGAAGCTTTCTTT. It codes for CASSPFDSLGTEAFF. The full variable domain, completed using reference TRBV19 and TRBJ1-1, is DGGITQSPKYLFRKEGQNVTLSCEQNLNHDAMYWYRQDPGQGLRLIYYSQIVNDFQKGDIAEGYSVSREKKESFPLTVTSAQKNPTAFYLCASSPFDSLGTEAFFGQGTRLTVV.

The rearrangement joins TRBV4-3 to TRBJ2-2; 7 positions match TRBD2. CDR1 LGHNA and CDR2 YSLEER come from the germline V gene. With 4 bases clipped from V and 4 bases from J, the junction kept 6 bases outside the gene matches. The CDR3 is 15 amino acids. CDR3 residues: CASSPAGEITGELFF. The CDR3 bases are TGCGCCAGCAGCCCCGCGGGGGAGATCACCGGGGAGCTGTTTTTT.

This chain links TRBV28 with TRBJ1-2; 7 bases line up with TRBD1. The CDR3 sequence is 13 residues long. Germline CDR1 MDHEN, CDR2 SYDVKM. V lost 8 bases, J lost 8 bases, and 11 bases stayed unmatched. The CDR3 DNA sequence: TGTGCCAGCCGCCCCACAGGGGAAAGGGGCTACACCTTC. Amino acid sequence: CASRPTGERGYTF.

Notes on this clone: At the DNA level, this CDR3 is encoded by other sequences in the same sample as well. The rearrangement links TRBV5-1 to TRBJ2-5; D might be TRBD2 (5 bases). Trimming removed 0 bases from V and 5 bases from J, with 11 bases in between. Looked up from germline, CDR1 is SGHRS and CDR2 is YFSETQ. The CDR3 sequence is 14 residues long. CDR3 in amino acids: CASSLAGREETQYF. DNA for the CDR3: TGCGCCAGCAGCTTGGCGGGTAGGGAGGAGACCCAGTACTTC.

The chain uses TRBV28 and TRBJ2-2, with 10 bases aligning to TRBD1. Per the germline V gene, CDR1 is MDHEN and CDR2 is SYDVKM. CDR3 size: 14 residues. V was clipped by 5 bases and J by 7 bases; unmatched bases: 4. The CDR3 spells CASSPGQGHGELFF. In DNA, the CDR3 is TGTGCCAGCAGTCCGGGACAGGGGCACGGGGAGCTGTTTTTT.

The chain recombines TRBV30 with TRBJ2-3; D gene ambiguous. CDR1 is GTSNPN, CDR2 SVGIG, per germline (reference sequence). The CDR3 sequence is 10 residues long. V lost 3 bases and J lost 5, with 3 bases in between. The CDR3 DNA is TGTGCCTGGAGCCAAGATACGCAGTATTTT. Translating gives CAWSQDTQYF.

Worth noting for this clone: At one of its ends the junction is not consistent with the germline gene, which may arise from a read error. The chain recombines TRBV11-2 with TRBJ2-5; D perhaps matches TRBD2 (6 bases). Per the germline V gene, CDR1 is SGHAT and CDR2 is FQNNGV. This CDR3 has 11 amino acids. This CDR3 reads CASSAGRRVNF. CDR3 DNA sequence: TGTGCCAGCAGCGCCGGGAGACGCGTTAACTTC.